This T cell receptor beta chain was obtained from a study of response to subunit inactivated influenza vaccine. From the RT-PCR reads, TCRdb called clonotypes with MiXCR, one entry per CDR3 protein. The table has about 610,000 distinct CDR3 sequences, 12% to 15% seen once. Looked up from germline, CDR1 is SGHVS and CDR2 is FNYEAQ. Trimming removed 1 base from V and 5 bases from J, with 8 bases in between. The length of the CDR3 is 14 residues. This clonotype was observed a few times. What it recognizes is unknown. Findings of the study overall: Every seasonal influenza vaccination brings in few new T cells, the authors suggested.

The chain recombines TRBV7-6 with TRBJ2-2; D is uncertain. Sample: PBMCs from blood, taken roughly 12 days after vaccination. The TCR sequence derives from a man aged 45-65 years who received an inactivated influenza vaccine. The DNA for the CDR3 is TGTGCCAGCAGCTTAGGTTCGGAGACCGGGGAGCTGTTTTTT. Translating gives CASSLGSETGELFF.